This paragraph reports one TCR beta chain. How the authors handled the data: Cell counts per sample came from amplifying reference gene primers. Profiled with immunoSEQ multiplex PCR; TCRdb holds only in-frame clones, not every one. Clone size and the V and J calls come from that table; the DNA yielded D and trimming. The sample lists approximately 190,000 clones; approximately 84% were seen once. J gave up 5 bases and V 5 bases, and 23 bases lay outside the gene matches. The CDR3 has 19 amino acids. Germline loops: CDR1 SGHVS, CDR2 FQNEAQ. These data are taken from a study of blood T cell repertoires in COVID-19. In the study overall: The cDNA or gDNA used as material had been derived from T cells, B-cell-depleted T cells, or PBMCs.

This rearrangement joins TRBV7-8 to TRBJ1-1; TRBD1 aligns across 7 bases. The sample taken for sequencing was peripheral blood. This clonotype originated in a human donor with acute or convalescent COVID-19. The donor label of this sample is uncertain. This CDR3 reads CASSHSLNRGPRTRTEAFF. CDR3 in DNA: TGTGCCAGCAGCCATTCCCTCAACAGGGGACCCCGAACTAGGACTGAAGCTTTCTTT.